This is a list of T cell receptor beta chains from one sample in a study of post-analysis software for immune sequencing data. TCRdb independently ran MiXCR on the PCR reads; one entry per CDR3 protein. The table records some 800,000 distinct CDR3 sequences, roughly 46% of them present only once. The specimen sequenced was blood. Receptors were obtained from a girl aged 10 to 17 with multiple sclerosis. Both conserved end residues are part of each CDR3. A D gene is named only where the DNA matches it firmly. Some rows have no size entry. The others give once, few or many, or a class for an expanded clone.

V gene,J gene,clone size,D gene,CDR3 protein,CDR3 DNA
TRBV7-3,TRBJ2-1,few,TRBD2,CASSKSGRYNEQFF,TGTGCCAGCAGCAAAAGCGGGAGGTACAATGAGCAGTTCTTC
TRBV28,TRBJ2-5,NA,NA,CASSFLWETQYF,TGTGCCAGCAGTTTTCTTTGGGAGACCCAGTACTTC
TRBV7-2,TRBJ1-4,NA,NA,CASSPARGGLFF,TGTGCCAGCAGCCCAGCCAGAGGTGGTCTGTTTTTT
TRBV9,TRBJ2-1,NA,TRBD2,CASSVGTSGNNEQFF,TGTGCCAGCAGCGTAGGGACTAGCGGAAACAATGAGCAGTTCTTC
TRBV7-9,TRBJ2-1,NA,TRBD2,CASSAGLAANVEQFF,TGTGCCAGCAGCGCGGGACTAGCGGCCAACGTTGAGCAGTTCTTC
TRBV29-1,TRBJ2-1,NA,TRBD2,CSVEASGAPYNEQFF,TGCAGCGTTGAGGCTAGCGGGGCCCCCTACAATGAGCAGTTCTTC
TRBV5-1,TRBJ2-5,few,NA,CASSPVSETQYF,TGCGCCAGCAGCCCGGTATCGGAGACCCAGTACTTC
TRBV6-6,TRBJ2-5,few,TRBD2,CASSPSRLAGEQETQYF,TGTGCCAGCAGCCCTAGTCGACTAGCGGGCGAACAAGAGACCCAGTACTTC
TRBV6-5,TRBJ1-5,NA,NA,CASSPLQVQQPQHF,TGTGCCAGCAGTCCCCTACAGGTGCAGCAGCCCCAGCATTTT
TRBV7-2,TRBJ1-6,NA,NA,CASSPAAGEDSPLHF,TGTGCCAGCAGCCCCGCGGCGGGGGAGGATTCACCCCTCCACTTT
TRBV7-3,TRBJ2-5,few,TRBD2,CASSTLAGGWETQYF,TGTGCCAGCAGCACATTAGCGGGAGGGTGGGAGACCCAGTACTTC
TRBV12-3/TRBV12-4,TRBJ1-2,NA,NA,CASSLATGAYGYTF,TGTGCCAGCAGTTTAGCTACGGGGGCCTATGGCTACACCTTC
TRBV6-6,TRBJ1-4,NA,TRBD1,CASSAGTGATNEKLFF,TGTGCCAGCAGTGCCGGGACAGGCGCAACTAATGAAAAACTGTTTTTT
TRBV12-3/TRBV12-4,TRBJ2-1,few,NA,CASSLAESSPHNEQFF,TGTGCCAGCAGTTTAGCGGAGTCTAGCCCCCACAATGAGCAGTTCTTC
TRBV6-5,TRBJ2-7,NA,TRBD1,CASSSRTGGTYEQYF,TGTGCCAGCAGTTCAAGGACAGGGGGAACCTACGAGCAGTACTTC
TRBV7-2,TRBJ1-2,few,TRBD1,CASSPQGQAGTYGYTF,TGTGCCAGCAGCCCCCAGGGACAGGCCGGAACCTATGGCTACACCTTC
TRBV9,TRBJ2-1,NA,TRBD2,CASSVGSRAGAGEQFF,TGTGCCAGCAGCGTAGGGAGTAGAGCGGGAGCCGGTGAGCAGTTCTTC
TRBV10-2,TRBJ2-1,NA,TRBD2,CASSEPLAGGRYNEQFF,TGCGCCAGCAGTGAGCCCCTAGCGGGAGGTAGATACAATGAGCAGTTCTTC
TRBV7-2,TRBJ2-7,many,NA,CASSSSRGEQYF,TGTGCCAGCAGCTCCTCTAGGGGAGAGCAGTACTTC
TRBV29-1,TRBJ1-4,NA,NA,CSAGRASVGEKLFF,TGCAGCGCCGGTCGGGCCAGTGTTGGCGAAAAACTGTTTTTT
TRBV29-1,TRBJ1-2,NA,NA,CSVEVGGHGYTF,TGCAGCGTTGAAGTCGGGGGCCATGGCTACACCTTC
TRBV6-2/TRBV6-3,TRBJ2-7,NA,NA,CASSYSRGSLGEQYF,TGTGCCAGCAGTTACTCGAGGGGGTCCCTCGGCGAGCAGTACTTC
TRBV6-5,TRBJ2-5,NA,NA,CASTGAGPVQETQYF,TGTGCCAGCACGGGAGCGGGTCCCGTCCAAGAGACCCAGTACTTC
TRBV5-1,TRBJ2-1,few,TRBD2,CASSGTSGTPSYNEQFF,TGCGCCAGCAGCGGGACTAGCGGGACCCCCTCCTACAATGAGCAGTTCTTC
TRBV9,TRBJ2-7,NA,TRBD1,CASSPRGQGMDEQYF,TGTGCCAGCAGCCCCCGGGGACAGGGGATGGACGAGCAGTACTTC
TRBV7-2,TRBJ1-2,few,NA,CASNTAGGPNYGYTF,TGTGCCAGCAACACTGCGGGGGGACCGAACTATGGCTACACCTTC
TRBV25-1,TRBJ1-2,NA,NA,CASAGTNYGYTF,TGTGCCAGCGCGGGGACAAACTATGGCTACACCTTC
TRBV10-3,TRBJ2-5,NA,TRBD1,CAISDPGQGSSETQYF,TGTGCCATCAGTGACCCGGGACAGGGGAGTAGTGAGACCCAGTACTTC
TRBV29-1,TRBJ2-5,many,NA,CSVEDQTRQSQYF,TGCAGCGTTGAAGATCAGACGAGACAATCCCAGTACTTC
TRBV12-3/TRBV12-4,TRBJ2-5,once,NA,CAGRLDSSMDQETQYF,TGTGCCGGCAGGTTGGACAGTTCCATGGACCAAGAGACCCAGTACTTC
TRBV10-3,TRBJ2-6,few,NA,CAISYSGANVLTF,TGTGCCATCAGCTACTCTGGGGCCAACGTCCTGACTTTC
TRBV6-1,TRBJ2-7,few,NA,CASSTGFPSYEQYF,TGTGCCAGCAGTACGGGGTTCCCCTCCTACGAGCAGTACTTC
TRBV9,TRBJ1-1,few,NA,CASSVVDVAEAFF,TGTGCCAGCAGCGTAGTAGACGTCGCTGAAGCTTTCTTT
TRBV4-2,TRBJ2-7,many,NA,CASSQERGYEQYF,TGTGCCAGCAGCCAAGAGAGGGGGTACGAGCAGTACTTC
TRBV24-1,TRBJ2-5,few,NA,CATSDPPGHRQETQYF,TGTGCCACCAGTGATCCTCCGGGACACCGACAAGAGACCCAGTACTTC
TRBV12-3/TRBV12-4,TRBJ1-2,NA,NA,CASSGGPGLNGYTF,TGTGCCAGCAGTGGGGGCCCCGGGCTTAATGGCTACACCTTC
TRBV20-1,TRBJ1-5,NA,TRBD1,CSARLRDSYQPQHF,TGCAGTGCTAGACTCCGGGACAGCTATCAACCCCAGCATTTT
TRBV28,TRBJ1-2,NA,TRBD1,CASSRGQGRAYGYTF,TGTGCCAGCAGCAGAGGACAGGGTCGGGCCTATGGCTACACCTTC
TRBV18,TRBJ2-4,many,NA,CASSPMQGGGKNIQYF,TGTGCCAGCTCACCCATGCAGGGCGGCGGTAAAAACATTCAGTACTTC
TRBV29-1,TRBJ1-1,NA,NA,CSALDGNTEAFF,TGCAGCGCTCTAGACGGTAACACTGAAGCTTTCTTT
TRBV6-5,TRBJ1-2,NA,NA,CAIPMDSKPNYGYTF,TGTGCCATCCCGATGGACAGCAAACCTAACTATGGCTACACCTTC
TRBV3-1,TRBJ2-7,NA,NA,CASSQGHSGPSYEQYF,TGTGCCAGCAGCCAAGGCCATAGCGGACCCTCCTACGAGCAGTACTTC
TRBV11-2,TRBJ1-4,NA,NA,CASSLELVRANEKLFF,TGTGCCAGCAGCTTAGAGTTGGTTCGGGCTAATGAAAAACTGTTTTTT
TRBV6-1,TRBJ1-1,NA,NA,CASIISLGVNTEAFF,TGTGCCAGCATTATATCGTTGGGGGTGAACACTGAAGCTTTCTTT
TRBV6-4,TRBJ2-2,NA,TRBD2,CASSPIPSGINTGELFF,TGTGCCAGCAGTCCCATTCCTAGCGGGATTAACACCGGGGAGCTGTTTTTT
TRBV3-1,TRBJ2-1,NA,TRBD2,CASSSSGGQFF,TGTGCCAGCAGCTCAAGCGGGGGGCAGTTCTTC
TRBV10-3,TRBJ1-5,NA,NA,CAISKGNREGGNQPQHF,TGTGCCATCAGCAAGGGTAACAGGGAGGGTGGCAATCAGCCCCAGCATTTT
TRBV18,TRBJ1-1,NA,NA,CASSPWTAGTNTEAFF,TGTGCCAGCTCACCGTGGACCGCCGGGACGAACACTGAAGCTTTCTTT
TRBV5-1,TRBJ2-7,NA,NA,CASSFGSRTYEQYF,TGCGCCAGCAGCTTCGGCTCCCGCACCTACGAGCAGTACTTC
TRBV9,TRBJ2-5,few,NA,CASSVRDRAGPPPYNEQYF,TGTGCCAGCAGCGTGAGGGATCGCGCGGGACCGCCTCCCTACAATGAGCAGTACTTC
TRBV6-2/TRBV6-3,TRBJ2-7,few,NA,CASSWDIYEQYF,TGTGCCAGCAGTTGGGACATCTACGAGCAGTACTTC
TRBV15,TRBJ2-7,few,TRBD1,CATSTGQGVYEQYF,TGTGCCACCAGCACTGGACAGGGGGTCTACGAGCAGTACTTC
TRBV6-5,TRBJ1-2,NA,NA,CASSLYTGLGYGYTF,TGTGCCAGCAGCCTCTACACGGGATTGGGCTATGGCTACACCTTC
TRBV5-5,TRBJ2-5,few,NA,CASSFTDSNQETQYF,TGTGCCAGCAGCTTCACCGATTCCAACCAAGAGACCCAGTACTTC
TRBV24-1,TRBJ2-3,NA,NA,CATSDRGYTDTQYF,TGTGCCACCAGTGACCGTGGATACACAGATACGCAGTATTTT